Detailed here is one T cell receptor beta chain. This record comes from a study of blood T cell repertoires in COVID-19. As originally analysed: Amplification of reference gene primers was used by the study to estimate nucleated cell counts. TCRdb's table, derived via immunoSEQ multiplex PCR, lists solely in-frame clones and lacks some. V and J calls and clone size are copied from that table; D and trimming were computed from the DNA. The repertoire consists of around 77,000 clones, with approximately 90% occurring once and the leading ten covering approximately 11%. What was sequenced was peripheral blood. This TCR was sampled from a man aged 70-80 years with active or convalescent COVID-19.

The CDR3 loop reads CASSVVGLSSTDTQYF. CDR3 DNA: TGTGCCAGCAGCGTAGTTGGACTGTCTAGCACAGATACGCAGTATTTT. The V and J genes are TRBV9 and TRBJ2-3; D is possibly TRBD2 (5 bases). CDR3 length equals 16 residues. Germline CDR1 is SGDLS and CDR2 is YYNGEE. V was clipped by 0 bases and J by 0 bases, with 11 bases between them.